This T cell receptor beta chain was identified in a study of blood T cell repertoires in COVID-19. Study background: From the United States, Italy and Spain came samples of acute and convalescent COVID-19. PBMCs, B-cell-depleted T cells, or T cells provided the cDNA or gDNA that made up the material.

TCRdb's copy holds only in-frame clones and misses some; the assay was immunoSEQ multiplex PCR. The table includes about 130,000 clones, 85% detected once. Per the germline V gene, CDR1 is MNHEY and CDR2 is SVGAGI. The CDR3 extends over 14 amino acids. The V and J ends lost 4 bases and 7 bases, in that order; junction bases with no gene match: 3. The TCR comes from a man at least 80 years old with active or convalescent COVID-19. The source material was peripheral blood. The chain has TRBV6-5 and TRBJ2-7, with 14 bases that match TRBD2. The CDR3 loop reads CASSWGLAGVEQYF. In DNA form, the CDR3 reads TGTGCCAGCAGTTGGGGACTAGCGGGAGTTGAGCAGTACTTC.